This TCR beta chain was recovered during a study of cytomegalovirus exposure and HLA in healthy donors. The V gene's germline CDR1 is SGDLS and CDR2 YYNGEE. The CDR3 totals 17 residues. Trimming cost V 4 bases and J 1 base, with 18 bases left between them. This PCR relied on a set of 60 Vbeta primers and 13 Jbeta primers. Sequencing used immunoSEQ multiplex PCR; TCRdb keeps in-frame clones, though not all of them. The sample has more than 90,000 clones; about 70% are singletons. This sequence was found in a woman in her 30s in good health and CMV-seronegative. V is TRBV9 and J is TRBJ1-3, with D unresolved. Source material: PBMCs. CDR3 DNA sequence: TGTGCCAGCAGCATGGGAGGAGGGAGATTATCTGGAAACACCATATATTTT. This translates into CASSMGGGRLSGNTIYF.